The 8 T cell receptor beta chains given below trace back to one sample, sequenced in a study of a mutant IDH1 vaccine in newly diagnosed glioma. Here immunoSEQ multiplex PCR was the method, and the copy in TCRdb shows in-frame clones only, minus some. The sample has 35,000 to 45,000 clones; roughly nine tenths are singletons. Time point described: week 5, during vaccination. Each dose delivered 300 ug of mutant IDH1 20-mer peptide subcutaneously with imiquimod. The antigens for these receptors are not known. Sequencing used PBMCs, obtained from a glioma patient whose treatment included an IDH1 peptide vaccine. The receptors come from a man over 45 with glioma.

V usage is TRBV2 and J usage is TRBJ1-5; D unclear. The CDR3 is made up of 14 amino acids. Per the germline V gene, CDR1 is SNHLY and CDR2 is FYNNEI. With 5 bases removed from V and 5 bases from J, the gap between germline ends came to 13 bases. The CDR3 nucleotides read TGTGCCAGCAGTTCCGATCGGCGCTATCAGCCCCAGCATTTT. Translated, it gives CASSSDRRYQPQHF.

This clone has just one count. This chain uses TRBV5-1 with TRBJ1-4; 10 bases are a match to TRBD1. With V trimmed by 4 bases and J by 4 bases, 7 bases remained unmatched. This CDR3 spans 16 amino acids. Germline lookup yields CDR1 SGHRS and CDR2 YFSETQ. The CDR3 bases are TGCGCCAGCAGCAGGGGACAGGGGCTGGGTAATGAAAAACTGTTTTTT. Translation: CASSRGQGLGNEKLFF.

The rearrangement joins TRBV4-1 to TRBJ2-7; 8 nucleotides line up with TRBD2. Trimming at V came to 1 base and at J to 1 base, leaving 6 bases not matched to a gene. Germline V gene sequence: CDR1 MGHRA, CDR2 YSYEKL. This CDR3 comprises 16 residues. For the CDR3, the DNA is TGCGCCAGCAGCCAAGGATCGGGGGGGAGTTCCTACGAGCAGTACTTC. Translation gives CASSQGSGGSSYEQYF.

This rearrangement joins TRBV30 to TRBJ1-2, with D possibly being TRBD1 (5 bases). The V end was cut by 2 bases, the J end by 4 bases, with 8 bases between. Germline CDR1 reads GTSNPN; CDR2 reads SVGIG (reference sequence). There are 12 residues in the CDR3. The chain's CDR3 is CAWSSGSYGYTF. The CDR3 coding sequence is TGTGCCTGGAGTTCAGGGAGCTATGGCTACACCTTC.

This clone was seen once. The V and J genes are TRBV25-1 and TRBJ2-5; 9 nucleotides line up with TRBD2. Germline V gene data show CDR1 as MGHDK and CDR2 as SYGVNS. This CDR3 region has 16 residues. The V and J ends lost 3 bases and 1 base, in that order; junction bases with no gene match: 6. CDR3 nucleotide sequence: TGTGCCAGCAGTGACCCCAGGCGGGGGGGCCAAGAGACCCAGTACTTC. Protein sequence: CASSDPRRGGQETQYF.

The rearrangement links TRBV7-2 to TRBJ2-7, with D possibly TRBD1 on 6 matching bases. The CDR3 covers 14 residues. The germline V gene encodes CDR1 SGHTA and CDR2 FQGNSA. Deletions cut 3 bases from V and 1 base from J, with 10 bases between. The CDR3 protein is CASSLTGGSYEQYF. Written as DNA, the CDR3 is TGTGCCAGCAGCTTGACAGGAGGATCCTACGAGCAGTACTTC.

The chain combines TRBV2 with TRBJ2-7; D uncertain. Germline V lookup: CDR1 SNHLY, CDR2 FYNNEI. The CDR3 has 12 amino acids. V was pared by 3 bases and J by 3 bases, with 6 bases between. Here the CDR3 DNA reads TGTGCCAGCAGTGACAGGATCTACGAGCAGTACTTC. Translation gives CASSDRIYEQYF. Combining the CDR3 with reference TRBV2 and TRBJ2-7 gives the whole variable domain EPEVTQTPSHQVTQMGQEVILRCVPISNHLYFYWYRQILGQKVEFLVSFYNNEISEKSEIFDDQFSVERPDGSNFTLKIRSTKLEDSAMYFCASSDRIYEQYFGPGTRLTVT.

The rearrangement joins TRBV19 to TRBJ1-4; D is undetermined. The V end was cut by 2 bases, the J end by 8 bases, with 12 bases between. Looked up from germline, CDR1 is LNHDA and CDR2 is SQIVND (reference sequence). This CDR3 spans 14 amino acids. CDR3 nucleotide sequence: TGTGCCAGTAGTATACGAGGGTCTAGCGAAAAACTGTTTTTT. This translates into CASSIRGSSEKLFF.